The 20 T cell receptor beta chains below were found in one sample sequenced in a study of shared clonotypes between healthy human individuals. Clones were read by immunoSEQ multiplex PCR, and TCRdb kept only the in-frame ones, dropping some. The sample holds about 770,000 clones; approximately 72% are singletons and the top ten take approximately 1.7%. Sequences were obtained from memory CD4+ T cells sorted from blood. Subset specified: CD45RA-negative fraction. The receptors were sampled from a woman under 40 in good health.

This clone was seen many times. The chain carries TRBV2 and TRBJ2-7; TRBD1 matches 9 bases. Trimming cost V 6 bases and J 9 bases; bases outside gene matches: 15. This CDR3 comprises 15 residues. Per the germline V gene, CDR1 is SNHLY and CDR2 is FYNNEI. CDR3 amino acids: CASSPAGTGSYPQYF. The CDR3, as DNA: TGTGCCAGCAGCCCAGCCGGGACAGGGTCTTATCCGCAGTACTTC.

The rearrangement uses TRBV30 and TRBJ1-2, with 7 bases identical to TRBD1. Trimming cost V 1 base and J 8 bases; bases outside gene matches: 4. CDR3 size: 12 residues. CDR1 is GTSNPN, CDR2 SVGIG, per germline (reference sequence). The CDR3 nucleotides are TGTGCCTGGAGTGAGGGGGCCCTAGGCTACACCTTC. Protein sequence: CAWSEGALGYTF.

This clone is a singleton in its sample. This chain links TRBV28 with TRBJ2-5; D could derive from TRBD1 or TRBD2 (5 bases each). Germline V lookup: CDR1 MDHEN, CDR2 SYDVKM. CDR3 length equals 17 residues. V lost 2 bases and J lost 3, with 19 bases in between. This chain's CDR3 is CASSLTGLEGLEETQYF. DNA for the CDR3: TGTGCCAGCAGTTTAACCGGGTTAGAGGGGTTGGAAGAGACCCAGTACTTC.

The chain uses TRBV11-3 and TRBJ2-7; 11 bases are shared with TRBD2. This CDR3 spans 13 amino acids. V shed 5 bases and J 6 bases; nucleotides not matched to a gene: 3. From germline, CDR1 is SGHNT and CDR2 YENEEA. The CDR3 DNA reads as TGTGCCAGCAGCACTAGCGGGAGAGGCGAGCAGTACTTC. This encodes CASSTSGRGEQYF.

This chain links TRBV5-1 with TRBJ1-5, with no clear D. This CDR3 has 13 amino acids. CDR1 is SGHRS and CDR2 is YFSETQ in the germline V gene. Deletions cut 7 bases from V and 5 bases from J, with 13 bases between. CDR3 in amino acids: CASRQDSYQPQHF. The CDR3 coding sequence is TGCGCCAGCCGTCAGGATTCTTATCAGCCCCAGCATTTT. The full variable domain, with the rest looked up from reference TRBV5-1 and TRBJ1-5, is KAGVTQTPRYLIKTRGQQVTLSCSPISGHRSVSWYQQTPGQGLQFLFEYFSETQRNKGNFPGRFSGRQFSNSRSEMNVSTLELGDSALYLCASRQDSYQPQHFGDGTRLSIL.

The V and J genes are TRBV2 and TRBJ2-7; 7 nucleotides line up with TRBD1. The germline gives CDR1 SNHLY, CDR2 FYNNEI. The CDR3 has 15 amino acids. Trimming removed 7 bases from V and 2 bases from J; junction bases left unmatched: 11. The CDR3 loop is CASTSDTGAPYEQYF. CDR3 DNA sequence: TGTGCCAGCACTTCGGATACAGGGGCGCCCTACGAGCAGTACTTC.

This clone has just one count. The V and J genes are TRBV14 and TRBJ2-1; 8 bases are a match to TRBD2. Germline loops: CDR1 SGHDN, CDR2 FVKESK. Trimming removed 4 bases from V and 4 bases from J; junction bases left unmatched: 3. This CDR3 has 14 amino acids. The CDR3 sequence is CASSPLAGYNEQFF. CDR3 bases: TGTGCCAGCAGCCCTCTAGCGGGTTACAATGAGCAGTTCTTC.

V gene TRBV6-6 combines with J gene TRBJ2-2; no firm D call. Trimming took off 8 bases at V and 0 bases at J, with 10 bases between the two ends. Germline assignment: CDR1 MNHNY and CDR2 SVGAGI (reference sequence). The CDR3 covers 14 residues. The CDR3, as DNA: TGTGCCAGCGGCCGGCAGACGAACACCGGGGAGCTGTTTTTT. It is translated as CASGRQTNTGELFF.

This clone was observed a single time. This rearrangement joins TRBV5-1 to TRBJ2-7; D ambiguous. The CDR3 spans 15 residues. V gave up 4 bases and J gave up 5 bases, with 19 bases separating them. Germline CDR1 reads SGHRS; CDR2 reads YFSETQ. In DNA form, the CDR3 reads TGCGCCAGCAGCCGCCGCCCCGAGGTCACCGACGAGCAGTACTTC. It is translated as CASSRRPEVTDEQYF.

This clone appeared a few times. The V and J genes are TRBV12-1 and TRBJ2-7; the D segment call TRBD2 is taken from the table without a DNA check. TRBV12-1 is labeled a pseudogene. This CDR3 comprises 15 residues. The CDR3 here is CASSAQPGLEAEQYF. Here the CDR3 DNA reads TGTGCCAGCAGCGCCCAACCGGGACTAGAAGCCGAGCAGTACTTC.

The CDR3 sequence is CASSSTTSPGYTF. The CDR3 coding sequence is TGTGCCAGCAGCTCGACGACCTCCCCGGGCTACACCTTC. The J gene is TRBJ1-2, the V gene TRBV5-4; D is ambiguous. The V gene lost 3 bases and the J gene lost 8 bases, with 14 bases spanning the gap. This CDR3 is 13 amino acids long. The germline gives CDR1 SGHNT, CDR2 YYREEE (reference sequence). Based on the CDR3 plus reference TRBV5-4 and TRBJ1-2, the full variable domain is ETGVTQSPTHLIKTRGQQVTLRCSSQSGHNTVSWYQQALGQGPQFIFQYYREEENGRGNFPPRFSGLQFPNYSSELNVNALELDDSALYLCASSSTTSPGYTFGSGTRLTVV.

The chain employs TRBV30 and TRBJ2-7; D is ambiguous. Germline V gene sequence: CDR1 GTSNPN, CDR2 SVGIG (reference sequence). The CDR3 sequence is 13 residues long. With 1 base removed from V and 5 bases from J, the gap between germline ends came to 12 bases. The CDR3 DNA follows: TGTGCCTGGAGTGCGTTGTTTGGACACGAGCAGTACTTC. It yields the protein CAWSALFGHEQYF.

CDR3: CASLSGRAPGELFF. The CDR3 DNA follows: TGTGCCAGCTTAAGCGGGAGGGCCCCGGGGGAGCTGTTTTTT. This chain joins TRBV27 and TRBJ2-2; 10 nucleotides line up with TRBD2. CDR3 size: 14 residues. CDR1 is MNHEY, CDR2 SMNVEV, per germline (reference sequence). The trim removed 8 bases at V and 8 bases at J, leaving 8 bases unmatched.

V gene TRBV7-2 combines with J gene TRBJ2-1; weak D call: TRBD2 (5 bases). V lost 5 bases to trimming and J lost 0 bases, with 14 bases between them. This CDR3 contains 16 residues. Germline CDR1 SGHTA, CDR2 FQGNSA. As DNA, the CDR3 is TGTGCCAGCAGCGCCCGGACTCTAAGCTCCTACAATGAGCAGTTCTTC. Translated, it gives CASSARTLSSYNEQFF.

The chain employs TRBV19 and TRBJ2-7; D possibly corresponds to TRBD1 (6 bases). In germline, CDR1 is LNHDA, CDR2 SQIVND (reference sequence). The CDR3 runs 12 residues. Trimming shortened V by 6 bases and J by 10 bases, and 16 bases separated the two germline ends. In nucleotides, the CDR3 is TGTGCCAGTAGGAGGACGGGACAACCACAGTACTTC. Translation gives CASRRTGQPQYF. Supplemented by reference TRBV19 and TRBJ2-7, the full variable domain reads DGGITQSPKYLFRKEGQNVTLSCEQNLNHDAMYWYRQDPGQGLRLIYYSQIVNDFQKGDIAEGYSVSREKKESFPLTVTSAQKNPTAFYLCASRRTGQPQYFGPGTRLTVT.

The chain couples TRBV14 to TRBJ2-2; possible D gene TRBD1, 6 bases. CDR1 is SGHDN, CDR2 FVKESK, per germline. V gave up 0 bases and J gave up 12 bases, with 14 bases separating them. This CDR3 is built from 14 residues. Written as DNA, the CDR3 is TGTGCCAGCAGCCAAGATCTTGCAGGGGAGAAGCTGTTTTTT. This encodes CASSQDLAGEKLFF.

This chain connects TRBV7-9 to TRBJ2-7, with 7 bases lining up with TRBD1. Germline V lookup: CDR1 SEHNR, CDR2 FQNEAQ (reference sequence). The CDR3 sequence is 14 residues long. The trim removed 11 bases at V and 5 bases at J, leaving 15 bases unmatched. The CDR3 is CAETEGANPHEQYF. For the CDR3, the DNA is TGTGCCGAAACCGAGGGGGCAAACCCCCACGAGCAGTACTTC.

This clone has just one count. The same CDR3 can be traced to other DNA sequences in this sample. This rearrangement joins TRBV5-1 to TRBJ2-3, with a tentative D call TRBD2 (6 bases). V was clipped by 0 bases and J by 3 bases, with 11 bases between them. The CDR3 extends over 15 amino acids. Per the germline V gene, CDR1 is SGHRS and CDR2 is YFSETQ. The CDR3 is CASSLDPGRTDTQYF. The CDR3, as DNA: TGCGCCAGCAGCTTGGATCCCGGGAGAACAGATACGCAGTATTTT.

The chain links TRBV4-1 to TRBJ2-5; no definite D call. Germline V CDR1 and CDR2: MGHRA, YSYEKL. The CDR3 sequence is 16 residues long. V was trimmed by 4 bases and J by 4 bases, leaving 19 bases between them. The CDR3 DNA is TGCGCCAGCAGCCCCGCCCCTTCCCAGGCAGGAGAGACCCAGTACTTC. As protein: CASSPAPSQAGETQYF.

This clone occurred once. The CDR3 coding sequence is TGTGCCAGCAGATCACTAGCGGCCATCGCTTCTTTCACAGATACGCAGTATTTT. This gives the protein CASRSLAAIASFTDTQYF. This chain uses TRBV2 with TRBJ2-3; 8 bases agree with TRBD2. Germline loops: CDR1 SNHLY, CDR2 FYNNEI. CDR3 size: 18 residues. V shed 6 bases and J 2 bases; nucleotides not matched to a gene: 16. Full variable domain (outside the CDR3, taken from reference TRBV2 and TRBJ2-3): EPEVTQTPSHQVTQMGQEVILRCVPISNHLYFYWYRQILGQKVEFLVSFYNNEISEKSEIFDDQFSVERPDGSNFTLKIRSTKLEDSAMYFCASRSLAAIASFTDTQYFGPGTRLTVL.